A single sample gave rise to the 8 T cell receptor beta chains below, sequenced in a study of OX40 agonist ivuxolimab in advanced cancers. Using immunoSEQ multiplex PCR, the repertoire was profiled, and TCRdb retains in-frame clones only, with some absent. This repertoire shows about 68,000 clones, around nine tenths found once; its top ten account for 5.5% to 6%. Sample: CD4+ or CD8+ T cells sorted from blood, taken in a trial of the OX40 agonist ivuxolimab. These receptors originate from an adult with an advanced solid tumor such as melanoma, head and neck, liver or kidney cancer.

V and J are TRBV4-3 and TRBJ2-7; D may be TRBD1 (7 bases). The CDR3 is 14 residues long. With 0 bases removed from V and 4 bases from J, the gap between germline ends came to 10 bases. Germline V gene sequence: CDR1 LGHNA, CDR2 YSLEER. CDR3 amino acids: CASSQDRGVYEQYF. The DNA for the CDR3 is TGCGCCAGCAGCCAAGACAGGGGGGTTTACGAGCAGTACTTC.

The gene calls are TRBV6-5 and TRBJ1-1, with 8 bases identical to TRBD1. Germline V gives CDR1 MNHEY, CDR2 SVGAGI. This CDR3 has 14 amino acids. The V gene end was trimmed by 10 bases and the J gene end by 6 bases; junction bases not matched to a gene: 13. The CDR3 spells CAIRGNRGGPEAFF. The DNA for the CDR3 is TGTGCCATCCGGGGTAACAGGGGGGGCCCTGAAGCTTTCTTT.

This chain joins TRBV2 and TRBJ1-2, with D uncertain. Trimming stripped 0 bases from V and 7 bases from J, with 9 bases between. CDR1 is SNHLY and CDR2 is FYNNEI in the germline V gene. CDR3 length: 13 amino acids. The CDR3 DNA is TGTGCCAGCAGTGAAGCGATGACGGGTGGCTACACCTTC. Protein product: CASSEAMTGGYTF.

The CDR3 protein is CASSLTFSQPQHF. The DNA of the CDR3 is TGTGCCAGCAGCTTAACCTTCTCTCAGCCCCAGCATTTT. The gene calls are TRBV7-8 and TRBJ1-5; D remains unclear. Germline CDR1 is SGHVS and CDR2 is FQNEAQ. Trimming cost V 2 bases and J 6 bases, with 8 bases left between them. This CDR3 is built from 13 residues.

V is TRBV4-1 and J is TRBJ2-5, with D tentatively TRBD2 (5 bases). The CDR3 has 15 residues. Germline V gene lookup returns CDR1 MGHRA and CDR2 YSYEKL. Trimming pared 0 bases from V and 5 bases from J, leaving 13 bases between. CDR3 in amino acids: CASSQEEVAGETQYF. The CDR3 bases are TGCGCCAGCAGCCAAGAGGAAGTGGCGGGCGAGACCCAGTACTTC.

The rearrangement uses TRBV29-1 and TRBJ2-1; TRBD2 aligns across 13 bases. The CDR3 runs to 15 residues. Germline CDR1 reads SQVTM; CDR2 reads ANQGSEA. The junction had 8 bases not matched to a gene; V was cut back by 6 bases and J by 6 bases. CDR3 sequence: CSVRPGLAGFNEQFF. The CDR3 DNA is TGCAGCGTAAGACCGGGACTAGCGGGGTTCAATGAGCAGTTCTTC.

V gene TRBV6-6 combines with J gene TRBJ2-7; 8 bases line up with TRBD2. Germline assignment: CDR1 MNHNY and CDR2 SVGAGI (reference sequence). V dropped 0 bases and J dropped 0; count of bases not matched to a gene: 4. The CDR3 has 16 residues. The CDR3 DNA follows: TGTGCCAGCAGTTACTCGATCAGCGGGGGCTCCTACGAGCAGTACTTC. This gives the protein CASSYSISGGSYEQYF.

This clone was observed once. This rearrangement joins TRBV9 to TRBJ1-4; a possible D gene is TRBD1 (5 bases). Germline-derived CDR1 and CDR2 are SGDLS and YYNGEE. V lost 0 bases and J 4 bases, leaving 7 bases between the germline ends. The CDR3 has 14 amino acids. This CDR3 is CASSVGGLNEKLFF. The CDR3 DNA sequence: TGTGCCAGCAGCGTAGGGGGACTTAATGAAAAACTGTTTTTT. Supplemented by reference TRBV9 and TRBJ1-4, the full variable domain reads DSGVTQTPKHLITATGQRVTLRCSPRSGDLSVYWYQQSLDQGLQFLIQYYNGEERAKGNILERFSAQQFPDLHSELNLSSLELGDSALYFCASSVGGLNEKLFFGSGTQLSVL.